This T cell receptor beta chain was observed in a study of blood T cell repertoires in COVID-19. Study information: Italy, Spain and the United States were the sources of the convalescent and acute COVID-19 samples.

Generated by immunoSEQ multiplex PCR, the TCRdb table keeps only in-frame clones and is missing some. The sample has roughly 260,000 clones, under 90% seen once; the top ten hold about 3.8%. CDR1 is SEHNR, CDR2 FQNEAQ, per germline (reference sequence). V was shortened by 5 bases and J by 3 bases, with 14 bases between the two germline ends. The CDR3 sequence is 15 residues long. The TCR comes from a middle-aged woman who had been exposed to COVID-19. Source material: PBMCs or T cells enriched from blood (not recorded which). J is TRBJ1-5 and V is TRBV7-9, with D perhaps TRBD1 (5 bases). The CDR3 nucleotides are TGTGCCAGCAGCCCAGGGCAGGTTGACAATCAGCCCCAGCATTTT. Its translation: CASSPGQVDNQPQHF. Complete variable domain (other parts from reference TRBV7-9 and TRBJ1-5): DTGVSQNPRHKITKRGQNVTFRCDPISEHNRLYWYRQTLGQGPEFLTYFQNEAQLEKSRLLSDRFSAERPKGSFSTLEIQRTEQGDSAMYLCASSPGQVDNQPQHFGDGTRLSIL.